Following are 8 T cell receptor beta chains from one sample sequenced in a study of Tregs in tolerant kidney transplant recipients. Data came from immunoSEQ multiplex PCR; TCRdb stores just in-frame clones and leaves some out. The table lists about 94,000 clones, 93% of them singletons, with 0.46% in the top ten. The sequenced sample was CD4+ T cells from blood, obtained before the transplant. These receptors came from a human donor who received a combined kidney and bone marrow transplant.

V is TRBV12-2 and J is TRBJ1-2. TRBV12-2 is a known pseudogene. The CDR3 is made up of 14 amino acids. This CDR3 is CASRSRERSYGYTF. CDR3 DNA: TGTGCAAGTCGCTCAAGGGAGAGATCATATGGCTACACCTTC.

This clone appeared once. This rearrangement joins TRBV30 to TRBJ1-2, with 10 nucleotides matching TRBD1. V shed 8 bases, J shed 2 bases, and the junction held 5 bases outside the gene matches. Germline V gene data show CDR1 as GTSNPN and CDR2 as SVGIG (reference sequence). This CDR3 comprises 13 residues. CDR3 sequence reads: CARRDRGNYGYTF. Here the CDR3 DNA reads TGTGCCCGCCGGGACAGGGGAAACTATGGCTACACCTTC.

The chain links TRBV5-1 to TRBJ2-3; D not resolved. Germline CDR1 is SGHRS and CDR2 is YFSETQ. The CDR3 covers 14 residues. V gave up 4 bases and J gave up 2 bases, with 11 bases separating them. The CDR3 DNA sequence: TGCGCCAGCAGCCTTCACTACCCCACAGATACGCAGTATTTT. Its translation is CASSLHYPTDTQYF.

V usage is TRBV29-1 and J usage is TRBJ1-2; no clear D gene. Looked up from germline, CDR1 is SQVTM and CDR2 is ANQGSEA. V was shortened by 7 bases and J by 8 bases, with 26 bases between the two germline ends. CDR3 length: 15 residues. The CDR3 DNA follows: TGCAGCGCCGAAGATCCTCACCGGGAGCTAAGAGGCTACACCTTC. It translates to CSAEDPHRELRGYTF. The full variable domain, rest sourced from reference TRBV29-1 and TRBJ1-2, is SAVISQKPSRDICQRGTSLTIQCQVDSQVTMMFWYRQQPGQSLTLIATANQGSEATYESGFVIDKFPISRPNLTFSTLTVSNMSPEDSSIYLCSAEDPHRELRGYTFGSGTRLTVV.

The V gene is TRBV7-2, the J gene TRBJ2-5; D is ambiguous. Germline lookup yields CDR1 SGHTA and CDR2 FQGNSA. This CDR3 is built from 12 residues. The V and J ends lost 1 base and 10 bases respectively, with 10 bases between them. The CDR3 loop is CASSLDSGFQYF. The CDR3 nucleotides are TGTGCCAGCAGCTTAGATTCGGGTTTCCAGTACTTC.

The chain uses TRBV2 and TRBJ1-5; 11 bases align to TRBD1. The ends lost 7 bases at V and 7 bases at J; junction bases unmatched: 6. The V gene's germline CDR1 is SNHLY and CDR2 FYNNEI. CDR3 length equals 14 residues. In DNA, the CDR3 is TGTGCCAGCAACCACCGGGACAGGGGGCAGCCCCAGCATTTT. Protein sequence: CASNHRDRGQPQHF.

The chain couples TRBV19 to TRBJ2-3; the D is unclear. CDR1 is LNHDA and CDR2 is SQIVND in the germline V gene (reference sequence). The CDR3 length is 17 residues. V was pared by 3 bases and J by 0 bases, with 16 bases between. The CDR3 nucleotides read TGTGCCAGTAGTATCAAGTCATCGGCAGGAAGCACAGATACGCAGTATTTT. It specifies CASSIKSSAGSTDTQYF.

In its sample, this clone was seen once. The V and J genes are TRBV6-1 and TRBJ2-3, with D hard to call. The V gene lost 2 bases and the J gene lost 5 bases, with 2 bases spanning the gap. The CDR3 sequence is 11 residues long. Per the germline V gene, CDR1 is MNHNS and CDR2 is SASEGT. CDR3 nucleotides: TGTGCCAGCAGTGAACGAGATACGCAGTATTTT. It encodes CASSERDTQYF.